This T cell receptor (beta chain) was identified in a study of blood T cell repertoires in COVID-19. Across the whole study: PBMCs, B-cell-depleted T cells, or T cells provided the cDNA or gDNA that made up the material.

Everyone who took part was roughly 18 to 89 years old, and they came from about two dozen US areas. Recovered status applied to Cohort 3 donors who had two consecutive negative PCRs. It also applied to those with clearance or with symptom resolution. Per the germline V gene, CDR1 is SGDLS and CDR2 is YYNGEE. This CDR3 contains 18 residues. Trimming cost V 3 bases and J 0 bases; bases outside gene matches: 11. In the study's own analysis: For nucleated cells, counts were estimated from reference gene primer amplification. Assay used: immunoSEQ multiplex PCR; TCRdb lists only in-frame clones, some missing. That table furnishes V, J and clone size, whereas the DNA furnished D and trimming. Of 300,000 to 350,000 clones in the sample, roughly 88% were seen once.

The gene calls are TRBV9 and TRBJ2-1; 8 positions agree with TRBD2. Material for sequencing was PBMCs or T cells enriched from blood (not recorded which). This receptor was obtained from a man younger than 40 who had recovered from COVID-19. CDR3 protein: CASSGLGSGGHSYNEQFF. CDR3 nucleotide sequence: TGTGCCAGCAGCGGCCTGGGAAGCGGGGGCCACTCCTACAATGAGCAGTTCTTC.